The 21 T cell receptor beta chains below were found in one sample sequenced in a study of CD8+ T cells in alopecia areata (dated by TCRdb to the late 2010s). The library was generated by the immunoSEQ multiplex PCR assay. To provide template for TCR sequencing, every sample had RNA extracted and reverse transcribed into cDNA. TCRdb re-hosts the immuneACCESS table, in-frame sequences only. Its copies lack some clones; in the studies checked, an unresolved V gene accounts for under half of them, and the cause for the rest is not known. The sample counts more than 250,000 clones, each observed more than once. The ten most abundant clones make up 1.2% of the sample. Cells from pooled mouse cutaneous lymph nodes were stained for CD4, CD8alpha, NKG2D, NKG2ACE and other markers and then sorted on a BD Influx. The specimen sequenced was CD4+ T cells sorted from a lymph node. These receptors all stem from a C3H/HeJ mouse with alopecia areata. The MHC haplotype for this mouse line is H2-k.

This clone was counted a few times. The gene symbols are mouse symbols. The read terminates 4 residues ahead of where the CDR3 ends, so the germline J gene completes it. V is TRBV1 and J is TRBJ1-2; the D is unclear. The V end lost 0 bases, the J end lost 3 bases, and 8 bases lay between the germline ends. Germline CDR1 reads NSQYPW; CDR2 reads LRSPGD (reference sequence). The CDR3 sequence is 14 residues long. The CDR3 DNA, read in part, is TGCACCTGCAGTGCAGACAGGCGGGACTCC. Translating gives CTCSADRRDS. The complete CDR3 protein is CTCSADRRDSDYTF. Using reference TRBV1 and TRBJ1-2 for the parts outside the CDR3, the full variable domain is VTLLEQNPRWRLVPRGQAVNLRCILKNSQYPWMSWYQQDLQKQLQWLFTLRSPGDKEVKSLPGADYLATRVTDTELRLQVANMSQGRTLYCTCSADRRDSDYTFGSGTRLLVI.

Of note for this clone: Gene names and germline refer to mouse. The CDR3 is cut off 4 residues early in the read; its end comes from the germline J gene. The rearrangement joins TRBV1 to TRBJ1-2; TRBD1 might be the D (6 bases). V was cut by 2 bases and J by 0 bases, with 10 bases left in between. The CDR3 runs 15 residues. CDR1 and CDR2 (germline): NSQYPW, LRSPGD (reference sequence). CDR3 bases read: TGCACCTGCAGTGCAACAGGGCTTTCAAACTCC. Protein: CTCSATGLSNS. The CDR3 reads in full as CTCSATGLSNSDYTF.

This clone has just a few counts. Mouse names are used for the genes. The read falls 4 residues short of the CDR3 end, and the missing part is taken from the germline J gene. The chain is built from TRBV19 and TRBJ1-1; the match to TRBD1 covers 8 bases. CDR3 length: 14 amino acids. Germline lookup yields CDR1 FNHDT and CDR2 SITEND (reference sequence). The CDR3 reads CASSIQGARTEVFF. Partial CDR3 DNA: TGTGCCAGCAGTATACAGGGGGCGAGGACA.

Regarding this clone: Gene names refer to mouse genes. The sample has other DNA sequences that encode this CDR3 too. The CDR3 here is CASSDRDWGAETLYF. The sequenced CDR3 bases are TGTGCCAGCAGTGACCGGGACTGGGGGGCAGAA. The chain combines TRBV13-1 with TRBJ2-3; TRBD2 aligns across 11 bases. With the read ending 4 residues before the CDR3 end, the germline J gene is used to fill in that end. J gave up 3 bases and V 2 bases, and 2 bases lay outside the gene matches. The germline V gene encodes CDR1 NSHNY and CDR2 SYGAGN. The CDR3 extends over 15 amino acids.

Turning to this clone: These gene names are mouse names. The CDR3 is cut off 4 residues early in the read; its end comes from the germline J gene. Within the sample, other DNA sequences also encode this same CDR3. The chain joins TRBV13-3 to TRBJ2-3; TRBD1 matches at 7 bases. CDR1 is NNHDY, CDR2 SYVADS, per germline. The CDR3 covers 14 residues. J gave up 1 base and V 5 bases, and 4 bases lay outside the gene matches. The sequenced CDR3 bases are TGTGCCAGCAGCCGACAGGGTGGTGCAGAA. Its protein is CASSRQGGAE. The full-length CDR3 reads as CASSRQGGAETLYF.

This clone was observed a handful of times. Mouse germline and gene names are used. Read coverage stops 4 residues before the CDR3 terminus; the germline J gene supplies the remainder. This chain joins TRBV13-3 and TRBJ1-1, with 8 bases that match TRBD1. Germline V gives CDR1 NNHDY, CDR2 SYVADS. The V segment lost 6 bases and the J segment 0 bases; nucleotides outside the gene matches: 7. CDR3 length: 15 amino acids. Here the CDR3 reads CASINQGATNTEVFF. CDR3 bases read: TGTGCCAGCATTAATCAGGGGGCCACAAACACA.

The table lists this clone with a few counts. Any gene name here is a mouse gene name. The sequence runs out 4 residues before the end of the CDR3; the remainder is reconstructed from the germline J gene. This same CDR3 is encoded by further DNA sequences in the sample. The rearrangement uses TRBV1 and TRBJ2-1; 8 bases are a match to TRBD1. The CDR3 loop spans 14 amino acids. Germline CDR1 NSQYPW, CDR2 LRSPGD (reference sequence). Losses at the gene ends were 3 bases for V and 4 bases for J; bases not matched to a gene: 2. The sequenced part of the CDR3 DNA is TGCACCTGCAGTGCTCAGGGGGCGTATGCT. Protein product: CTCSAQGAYA. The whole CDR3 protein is CTCSAQGAYAEQFF.

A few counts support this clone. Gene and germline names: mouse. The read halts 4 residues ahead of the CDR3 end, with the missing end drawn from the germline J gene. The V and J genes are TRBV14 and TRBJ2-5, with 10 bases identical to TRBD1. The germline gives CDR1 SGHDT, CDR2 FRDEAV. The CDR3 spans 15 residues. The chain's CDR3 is CASTPLRDRGDTQYF. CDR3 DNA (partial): TGTGCCAGCACCCCCCTCCGGGACAGGGGAGAC.

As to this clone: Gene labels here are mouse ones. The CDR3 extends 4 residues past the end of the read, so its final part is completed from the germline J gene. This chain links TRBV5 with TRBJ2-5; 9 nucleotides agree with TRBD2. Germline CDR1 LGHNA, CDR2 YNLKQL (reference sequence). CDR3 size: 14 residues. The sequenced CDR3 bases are TGTGCCAGCAGTCGGACTGGGGAAAAAGAC. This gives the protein CASSRTGEKD. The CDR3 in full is CASSRTGEKDTQYF.

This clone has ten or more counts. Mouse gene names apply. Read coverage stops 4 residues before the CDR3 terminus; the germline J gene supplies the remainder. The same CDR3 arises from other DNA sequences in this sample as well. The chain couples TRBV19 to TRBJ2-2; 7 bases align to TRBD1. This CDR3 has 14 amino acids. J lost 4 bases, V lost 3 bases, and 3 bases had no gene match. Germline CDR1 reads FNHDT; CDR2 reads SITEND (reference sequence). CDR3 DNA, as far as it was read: TGTGCCAGCAGTAACAGGGGCGGCACCGGG. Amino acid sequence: CASSNRGGTG. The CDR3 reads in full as CASSNRGGTGQLYF.

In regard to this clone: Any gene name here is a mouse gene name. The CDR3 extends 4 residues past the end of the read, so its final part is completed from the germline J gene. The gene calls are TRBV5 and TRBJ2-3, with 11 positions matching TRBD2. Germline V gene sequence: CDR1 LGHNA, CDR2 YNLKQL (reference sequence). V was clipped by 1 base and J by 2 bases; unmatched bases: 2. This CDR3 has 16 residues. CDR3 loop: CASSQGLGGYAETLYF. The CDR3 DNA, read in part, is TGTGCCAGCAGCCAAGGACTGGGGGGGTATGCAGAA.

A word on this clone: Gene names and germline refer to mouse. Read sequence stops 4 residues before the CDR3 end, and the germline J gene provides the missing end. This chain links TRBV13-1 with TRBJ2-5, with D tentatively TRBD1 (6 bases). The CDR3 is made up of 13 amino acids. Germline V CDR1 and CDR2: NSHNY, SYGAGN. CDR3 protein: CASSGNREDTQYF. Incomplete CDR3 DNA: TGTGCCAGCAGTGGGAACAGGGAAGAC.

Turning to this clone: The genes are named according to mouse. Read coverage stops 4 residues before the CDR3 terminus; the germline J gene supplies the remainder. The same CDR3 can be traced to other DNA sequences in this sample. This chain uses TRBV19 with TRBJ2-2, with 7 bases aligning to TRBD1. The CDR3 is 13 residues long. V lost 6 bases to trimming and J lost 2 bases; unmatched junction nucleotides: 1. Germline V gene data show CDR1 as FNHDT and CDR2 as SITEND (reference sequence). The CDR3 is CASKGQNTGQLYF. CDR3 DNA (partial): TGTGCCAGCAAGGGACAGAACACCGGG. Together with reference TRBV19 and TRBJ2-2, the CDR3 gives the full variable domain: GGIITQTPKFLIGQEGQKLTLKCQQNFNHDTMYWYRQDSGKGLRLIYYSITENDLQKGDLSEGYDASREKKSSFSLTVTSAQKNEMAVFLCASKGQNTGQLYFGEGSKLTVL.

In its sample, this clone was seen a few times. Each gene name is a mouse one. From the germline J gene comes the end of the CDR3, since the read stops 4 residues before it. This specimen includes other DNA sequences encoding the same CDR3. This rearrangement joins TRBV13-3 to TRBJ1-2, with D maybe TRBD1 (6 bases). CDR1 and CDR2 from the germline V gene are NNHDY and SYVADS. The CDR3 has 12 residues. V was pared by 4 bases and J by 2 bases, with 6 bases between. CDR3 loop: CASSRGNSDYTF. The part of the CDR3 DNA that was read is TGTGCCAGCAGTAGGGGGAACTCC.

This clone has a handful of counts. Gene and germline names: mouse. The CDR3 DNA, read in part, is TGTGCCTGGAGTCAATCTGGGGGGGCTTATGCT. It encodes CAWSQSGGAYA. The full CDR3 sequence reads CAWSQSGGAYAEQFF. The V call is TRBV31, the J call TRBJ2-1, with 10 positions matching TRBD2. The CDR3 extends 4 residues past the end of the read, so its final part is completed from the germline J gene. J gave up 4 bases and V 1 base, and 4 bases lay outside the gene matches. Germline-derived CDR1 and CDR2 are GKSSPN and SITVG. The CDR3 extends over 15 amino acids.

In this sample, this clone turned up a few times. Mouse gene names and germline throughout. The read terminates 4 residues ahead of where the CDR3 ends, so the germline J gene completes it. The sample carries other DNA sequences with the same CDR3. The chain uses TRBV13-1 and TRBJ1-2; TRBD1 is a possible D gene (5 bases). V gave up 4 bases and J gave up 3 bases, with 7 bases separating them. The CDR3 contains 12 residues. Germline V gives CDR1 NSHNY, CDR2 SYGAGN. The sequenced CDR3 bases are TGTGCCAGCAGTCGAGGGGACTCC. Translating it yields CASSRGDS. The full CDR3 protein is CASSRGDSDYTF.

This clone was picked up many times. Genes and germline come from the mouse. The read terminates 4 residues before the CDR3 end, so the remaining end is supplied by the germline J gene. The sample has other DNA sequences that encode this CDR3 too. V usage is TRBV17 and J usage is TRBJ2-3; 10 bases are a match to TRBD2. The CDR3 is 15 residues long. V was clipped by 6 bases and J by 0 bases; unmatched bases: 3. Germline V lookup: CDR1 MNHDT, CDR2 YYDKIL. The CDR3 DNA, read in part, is TGTGCTAGCAGAGACTGGGGGGCTAGTGCAGAA. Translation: CASRDWGASAE. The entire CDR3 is CASRDWGASAETLYF.

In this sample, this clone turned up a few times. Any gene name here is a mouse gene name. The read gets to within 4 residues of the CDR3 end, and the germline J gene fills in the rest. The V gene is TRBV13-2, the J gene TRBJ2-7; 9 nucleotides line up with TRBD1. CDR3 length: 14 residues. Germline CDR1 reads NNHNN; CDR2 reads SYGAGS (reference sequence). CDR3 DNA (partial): TGTGCCAGCGGTGCACCGGGACAGGGATAT. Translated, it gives CASGAPGQGY. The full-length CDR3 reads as CASGAPGQGYEQYF.

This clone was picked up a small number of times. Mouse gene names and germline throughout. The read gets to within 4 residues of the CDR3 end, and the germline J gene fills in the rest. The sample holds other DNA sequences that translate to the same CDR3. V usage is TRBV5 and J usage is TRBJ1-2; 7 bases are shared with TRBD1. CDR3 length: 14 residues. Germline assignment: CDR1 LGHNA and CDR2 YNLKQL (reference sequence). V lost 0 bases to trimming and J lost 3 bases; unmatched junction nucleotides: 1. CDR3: CASSQEGGDSDYTF. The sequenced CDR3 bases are TGTGCCAGCAGCCAAGAAGGGGGCGACTCC.

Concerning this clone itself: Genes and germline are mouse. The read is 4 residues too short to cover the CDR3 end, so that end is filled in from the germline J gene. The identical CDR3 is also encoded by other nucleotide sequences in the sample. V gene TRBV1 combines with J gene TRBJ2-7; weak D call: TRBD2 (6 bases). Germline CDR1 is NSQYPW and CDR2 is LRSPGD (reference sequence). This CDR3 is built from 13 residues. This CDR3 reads CTCSAGGTYEQYF. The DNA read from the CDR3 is TGCACCTGCAGTGCGGGAGGGACTTAT.

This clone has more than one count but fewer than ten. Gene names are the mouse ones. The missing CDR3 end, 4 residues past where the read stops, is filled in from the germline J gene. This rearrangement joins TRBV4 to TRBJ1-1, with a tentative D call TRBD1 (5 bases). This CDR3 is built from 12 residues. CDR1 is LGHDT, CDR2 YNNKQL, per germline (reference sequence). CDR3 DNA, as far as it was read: TGTGCCAGCAGCTCCGGGACTCTA. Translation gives CASSSGTL. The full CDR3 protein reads CASSSGTLEVFF.